The entry below gives a single TCR beta chain sequence along with its context. What it recognizes is unknown. In every patient, relapse followed autologous stem cell transplantation, while exposure to brentuximab vedotin differed. These data belong to a study of PD-1 blockade in classical Hodgkin lymphoma. The method was immunoSEQ multiplex PCR; TCRdb's version includes in-frame clones alone and lacks a portion of them. The data hold roughly 150,000 clones, with about four fifths observed a single time. General observations from the study: By C4D1, diversity of CD4+ TCRs had risen significantly, whereas that of CD8+ TCRs had not. Lower baseline TCR diversity was reported for newly diagnosed patients than for healthy donors.

The sample was peripheral blood mononuclear cells (PBMCs), taken before the second cycle of nivolumab. The sequence was obtained from a human donor with classical Hodgkin lymphoma.

The CDR3 DNA follows: TGTGCCAGCAGACATGGATCCGGGACAGGGAACACTGAAGCTTTCTTT. Its protein product is CASRHGSGTGNTEAFF. This sequence joins TRBV11-1 and TRBJ1-1; 8 bases map to TRBD1. The junction had 10 bases not matched to a gene; V was cut back by 6 bases and J by 1 base. The CDR3 totals 16 residues. Germline loops: CDR1 SGHAT, CDR2 FQDESV (reference sequence).